This passage covers 2 T cell receptor beta chains from one sample sequenced in a study of somatic mutations in T cells in chronic GVHD. The protocol was immunoSEQ multiplex PCR, while the TCRdb copy is restricted to in-frame clones and leaves out a portion. The sample shows 750 to 800 clones, around 82% of them seen only once. The sequenced sample consisted of Vbeta20-positive CD4+ T cells from blood. The origin of the receptors is a male patient aged 50 to 59 with chronic graft-versus-host disease. Some T cells could come from the graft donor.

This chain links TRBV30 with TRBJ1-6; the D gene is possibly TRBD1 (5 bases). Germline values: CDR1 GTSNPN, CDR2 SVGIG (reference sequence). V was shortened by 5 bases and J by 9 bases, with 17 bases between the two germline ends. The CDR3 is 14 residues long. CDR3 coding DNA: TGTGCCTGGTCTCGACAGAAAGTGGGTTCACCCCTCCACTTT. Protein: CAWSRQKVGSPLHF.

This clone has just a few counts. The chain is built from TRBV28 and TRBJ1-1, with 8 bases that match TRBD1. CDR1 MDHEN and CDR2 SYDVKM come from the germline V gene. V lost 5 bases to trimming and J lost 3 bases; unmatched junction nucleotides: 8. This CDR3 is 15 amino acids long. CDR3 sequence reads: CASSLYYRGYTEAFF. In nucleotides, the CDR3 is TGTGCCAGCAGTCTGTATTACAGGGGGTACACTGAAGCTTTCTTT.